This T cell receptor beta chain was recovered during a study of T cell repertoires in cytomegalovirus infection. Study overall: CMV infection and matching HLA type were both indicated by public TCR beta signatures.

MiXCR, run by TCRdb on the reads, gives a single entry per CDR3 protein. The sample records 500,000 to 600,000 distinct CDR3 sequences, 15% to 20% being singletons. CDR3 length: 16 amino acids. J gave up 4 bases and V 2 bases, and 7 bases lay outside the gene matches. The germline CDR1 and CDR2 sequences are SGHNT and YYREEE (reference sequence). Notes on this clonotype: Its target is not known.

Findings of the study overall: Carriers of CMV and the relevant HLA type were discriminated by public TCR beta frequency. CMV-specific HLA-C-restricted TCR beta clonotypes dominated the ex vivo response.

The chain has TRBV5-4 and TRBJ2-5; 11 bases line up with TRBD2. The sequenced material came from CD8+ T cells from PBMCs. The TCR originated in a human donor in good health (CMV status not recorded). Some clones in this sample may be carry-over from other donors' samples. The CDR3 DNA follows: TGTGCCAGCAGCTTATGGGCTAGCGGGAGGAGAGAGACCCAGTACTTC. This gives the protein CASSLWASGRRETQYF.